This TCR beta chain was profiled in a study of siplizumab effects on memory and regulatory T cells. Whole-study findings and limits: Naive T cells appeared more diverse than memory cells and seemed to be major alloresponse contributors. On average, under 75% of mappable alloreactive CD4+ clones were Treg-derived under siplizumab, against about 30% in controls.

The germline V gene has CDR1 SQVTM and CDR2 ANQGSEA. This CDR3 contains 16 residues. Losses at the gene ends were 7 bases for V and 1 base for J; bases not matched to a gene: 13. Assay used: immunoSEQ multiplex PCR; TCRdb lists only in-frame clones, some missing. The sample includes some 56,000 clones, about 98% of them seen just once. Unstimulated naive, memory, effector memory and TEMRA subsets were subjected to sequencing in three donor pairs. With regard to this clone: Antigen: not known.

The sequence came from a human donor in good health. The chain recombines TRBV29-1 with TRBJ2-3, with 8 bases that match TRBD2. The sequencing sample was made of naive CD8+ T cells sorted from blood. This CDR3 reads CSAPNSGGPGTDTQYF. The CDR3 DNA is TGCAGCGCCCCCAACTCGGGGGGGCCGGGCACAGATACGCAGTATTTT.